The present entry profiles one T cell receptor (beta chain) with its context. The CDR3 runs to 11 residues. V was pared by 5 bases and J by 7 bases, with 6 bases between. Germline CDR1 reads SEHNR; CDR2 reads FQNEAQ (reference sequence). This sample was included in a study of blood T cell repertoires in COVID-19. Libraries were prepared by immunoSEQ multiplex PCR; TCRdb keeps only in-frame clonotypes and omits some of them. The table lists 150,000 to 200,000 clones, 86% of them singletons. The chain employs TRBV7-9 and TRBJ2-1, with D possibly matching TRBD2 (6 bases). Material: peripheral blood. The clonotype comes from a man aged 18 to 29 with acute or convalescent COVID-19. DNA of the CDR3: TGTGCCAGCAGCGGAGGGAATGAGCAGTTCTTC. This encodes CASSGGNEQFF.